This entry lists 22 T cell receptor beta chains sequenced from one sample in a study of CD8+ T cells in alopecia areata. Reverse transcription of extracted RNA yielded cDNA, which provided the sequencing template. Clones were read by immunoSEQ multiplex PCR, and TCRdb kept only the in-frame ones, dropping some. Singletons are absent from the sample, which has over 100,000 clones. Sequencing was carried out using lesional skin. All receptors derive from a C3H/HeJ mouse with alopecia areata. MHC haplotype of the mouse line: H2-k.

Concerning this clone itself: Any gene name here is a mouse gene name. The read terminates 4 residues before the CDR3 end, so the remaining end is supplied by the germline J gene. V and J are TRBV19 and TRBJ2-7; 7 bases line up with TRBD1. Germline V gene lookup returns CDR1 FNHDT and CDR2 SITEND (reference sequence). The CDR3 length is 14 residues. The CDR3 bases that were read are TGTGCCAGCAGTATAACGGCAGGGGGTGAT. Protein: CASSITAGGD. The whole CDR3 is CASSITAGGDEQYF.

Only a few counts were recorded for this clone. Gene names are the mouse ones. The CDR3 extends 4 residues past the end of the read, so its final part is completed from the germline J gene. The V call is TRBV13-3, the J call TRBJ2-4, with 10 bases matching TRBD2. J gave up 2 bases and V 3 bases, and 3 bases lay outside the gene matches. CDR3 length equals 15 residues. CDR1 NNHDY and CDR2 SYVADS come from the germline V gene. CDR3 region: CASSGLGGFQNTLYF. The part of the CDR3 DNA that was read is TGTGCCAGCAGTGGACTGGGGGGATTTCAAAAC. The whole variable domain, remainder taken from reference TRBV13-3 and TRBJ2-4, is EAAVTQSPRSKVAVTGGKVTLSCHQTNNHDYMYWYRQDTGHGLRLIHYSYVADSTEKGDIPDGYKASRPSQENFSLILELASLSQTAVYFCASSGLGGFQNTLYFGAGTRLSVL.

As concerns this clone: Gene names are mouse gene names. The CDR3 goes on 4 residues after the read ends, and that part is filled in from the germline J gene. The V call is TRBV17, the J call TRBJ2-2, with 7 bases identical to TRBD2. The CDR3 covers 15 residues. The trim removed 6 bases at V and 1 base at J, leaving 5 bases unmatched. Germline assignment: CDR1 MNHDT and CDR2 YYDKIL. CDR3 region: CASRALGENTGQLYF. The covered CDR3 bases are TGTGCTAGCAGAGCCCTGGGGGAAAACACCGGG.

This clone has more than one count but fewer than ten. Mouse gene names apply. The read terminates 4 residues before the CDR3 end, so the remaining end is supplied by the germline J gene. The chain combines TRBV13-3 with TRBJ2-5; a possible D gene is TRBD2 (7 bases). Deletions cut 3 bases from V and 0 bases from J, with 11 bases between. The CDR3 contains 15 residues. In germline, CDR1 is NNHDY, CDR2 SYVADS. CDR3 DNA (partial): TGTGCCAGCAGTGGGGGGGGACAAAACCAAGAC. Protein sequence: CASSGGGQNQD. The whole CDR3 protein reads CASSGGGQNQDTQYF. Variable domain in full (rest from reference TRBV13-3 and TRBJ2-5): EAAVTQSPRSKVAVTGGKVTLSCHQTNNHDYMYWYRQDTGHGLRLIHYSYVADSTEKGDIPDGYKASRPSQENFSLILELASLSQTAVYFCASSGGGQNQDTQYFGPGTRLLVL.

This clone has just a few counts. Gene labels here are mouse ones. With the read ending 4 residues before the CDR3 end, the germline J gene is used to fill in that end. The chain joins TRBV1 to TRBJ2-7; 10 bases align to TRBD2. Germline V gives CDR1 NSQYPW, CDR2 LRSPGD (reference sequence). This CDR3 contains 17 residues. Germline trimming cut 0 bases from V and 0 bases from J; bases unmatched to any gene: 5. CDR3 sequence reads: CTCSADGGLGSSYEQYF. The DNA read from the CDR3 is TGCACCTGCAGTGCAGATGGGGGACTGGGGAGCTCCTAT.

This clone turned up a few times. Gene names are the mouse ones. The read finishes 4 residues shy of the CDR3 end, and the germline J gene is used to complete it. The rearrangement uses TRBV19 and TRBJ2-2; 9 bases are shared with TRBD2. CDR3 length: 14 residues. The germline CDR1 and CDR2 sequences are FNHDT and SITEND (reference sequence). V was clipped by 4 bases and J by 5 bases; unmatched bases: 3. The covered CDR3 bases are TGTGCCAGCAGTCACTGGGGGGCGACCGGG. It encodes CASSHWGATG. The whole CDR3 sequence is CASSHWGATGQLYF.

Remarks on this clone: Genes and germline are mouse. The CDR3 goes on 4 residues after the read ends, and that part is filled in from the germline J gene. This chain links TRBV1 with TRBJ2-3; TRBD2 matches at 7 bases. CDR3 size: 16 residues. J lost 0 bases, V lost 1 base, and 4 bases had no gene match. Germline V gives CDR1 NSQYPW, CDR2 LRSPGD (reference sequence). This CDR3 is CTCSAGGWGSAETLYF. The sequenced CDR3 bases are TGCACCTGCAGTGCAGGAGGCTGGGGGAGTGCAGAA.

This clone has a count of ten or more. Genes and germline are mouse. The sequence runs out 4 residues before the end of the CDR3; the remainder is reconstructed from the germline J gene. The chain joins TRBV13-3 to TRBJ1-4; D is unresolved. Per the germline V gene, CDR1 is NNHDY and CDR2 is SYVADS. The V end lost 1 base, the J end lost 3 bases, and 7 bases lay between the germline ends. The CDR3 consists of 14 residues. CDR3 DNA, as far as it was read: TGTGCCAGCAGTGATTTACTGACCAACGAA. This gives the protein CASSDLLTNE. The entire CDR3 is CASSDLLTNERLFF. Drawing the rest from reference TRBV13-3 and TRBJ1-4, the complete variable domain is EAAVTQSPRSKVAVTGGKVTLSCHQTNNHDYMYWYRQDTGHGLRLIHYSYVADSTEKGDIPDGYKASRPSQENFSLILELASLSQTAVYFCASSDLLTNERLFFGHGTKLSVL.

This clone occurred a few times. The gene symbols are mouse symbols. The read finishes 4 residues shy of the CDR3 end, and the germline J gene is used to complete it. This rearrangement joins TRBV19 to TRBJ2-5; tentative D call: TRBD1 (6 bases). The CDR3 covers 15 residues. V lost 5 bases, J lost 0 bases, and 13 bases lay in between. The germline V gene has CDR1 FNHDT and CDR2 SITEND (reference sequence). Here the CDR3 reads CASSQGTLNQDTQYF. CDR3 bases read: TGTGCCAGCAGCCAAGGGACACTTAACCAAGAC.

This clone was found a few times. Germline and genes here are mouse. The CDR3 end lies 4 residues beyond the end of the read and is filled in from the germline J gene. The rearrangement joins TRBV1 to TRBJ2-2, with a weak D call TRBD2 (7 bases). V lost 4 bases to trimming and J lost 3 bases, with 15 bases between them. Germline V gene sequence: CDR1 NSQYPW, CDR2 LRSPGD (reference sequence). The CDR3 extends over 16 amino acids. The CDR3 bases that were read are TGCACCTGCAGTGGGGGGGCGCTCAGGGACACCGGG. Its translation is CTCSGGALRDTG. The entire CDR3 is CTCSGGALRDTGQLYF.

As for this clone: Gene names are mouse gene names. The CDR3 sequence: CASSPDRGQNTLYF. Incomplete CDR3 DNA: TGTGCCAGCAGTCCGGACAGGGGTCAAAAC. The chain links TRBV19 to TRBJ2-4; 8 bases are a match to TRBD1. The read halts 4 residues ahead of the CDR3 end, with the missing end drawn from the germline J gene. The CDR3 is made up of 14 amino acids. Germline-derived CDR1 and CDR2 are FNHDT and SITEND (reference sequence). Trimming cost V 4 bases and J 1 base; bases outside gene matches: 2.

This clone was seen repeatedly, ten times or more. The gene names here belong to mouse. Coverage ceases 4 residues before the CDR3 finishes, and the germline J gene fills in the end. This chain joins TRBV13-3 and TRBJ2-3; 12 positions agree with TRBD1. Germline assignment: CDR1 NNHDY and CDR2 SYVADS. There are 15 residues in the CDR3. J was trimmed by 4 bases and V by 6 bases; bases with no gene match: 6. The CDR3 sequence is CASTGTGGPSETLYF. The part of the CDR3 DNA that was read is TGTGCCAGCACCGGGACAGGGGGCCCGTCAGAA.

A few counts support this clone. Gene names and germline refer to mouse. The read stops 4 residues short of the end of the CDR3; the missing end is completed from the germline J gene. The chain recombines TRBV1 with TRBJ2-3; tentatively, D is TRBD1 (6 bases). The V gene's germline CDR1 is NSQYPW and CDR2 LRSPGD (reference sequence). CDR3 length: 13 residues. Trimming removed 6 bases from V and 4 bases from J, with 11 bases in between. CDR3 sequence: CTCRAGTSETLYF. CDR3 bases read: TGCACCTGCAGGGCCGGGACATCAGAA.

On this clone: The gene names here belong to mouse. The read ends 4 residues before the CDR3 terminus; that terminus is restored from the germline J gene. The chain employs TRBV14 and TRBJ1-1, with 8 bases that match TRBD1. The CDR3 has 13 residues. Germline lookup yields CDR1 SGHDT and CDR2 FRDEAV. The V segment lost 5 bases and the J segment 4 bases; nucleotides outside the gene matches: 4. The CDR3 loop is CASSDRGGTEVFF. The part of the CDR3 DNA that was read is TGTGCCAGCAGCGACAGGGGTGGCACA.

This clone was counted at least ten times. Mouse gene names and germline throughout. The read ends 4 residues before the CDR3 terminus; that terminus is restored from the germline J gene. The same CDR3 also results from other DNA sequences found in this sample. This sequence joins TRBV13-3 and TRBJ1-4; D gene unclear. V lost 0 bases and J 4 bases, leaving 7 bases between the germline ends. The CDR3 has 14 amino acids. CDR1 is NNHDY, CDR2 SYVADS, per germline. The CDR3 DNA, read in part, is TGTGCCAGCAGTGATGCGGCAGGCAACGAA. This translates into CASSDAAGNE. In full, the CDR3 is CASSDAAGNERLFF.

This clone came up a few times. The gene names given are mouse names. Coverage ceases 4 residues before the CDR3 finishes, and the germline J gene fills in the end. The chain is built from TRBV13-1 and TRBJ2-1; 12 bases map to TRBD2. Looked up from germline, CDR1 is NSHNY and CDR2 is SYGAGN. CDR3 length: 14 residues. Trimming cost V 6 bases and J 5 bases; bases outside gene matches: 3. The CDR3 bases that were read are TGTGCCAGCAACCGGGACTGGGGGGATGCT. This codes for CASNRDWGDA. The complete CDR3 reads CASNRDWGDAEQFF.

This clone has just a few counts. Mouse gene names apply. The sequenced fragment ends 4 residues before the CDR3 boundary, so the rest is inferred from the germline J gene. This chain connects TRBV17 to TRBJ2-1; 10 bases map to TRBD1. This CDR3 has 19 amino acids. With V trimmed by 0 bases and J by 0 bases, 8 bases remained unmatched. Looked up from germline, CDR1 is MNHDT and CDR2 is YYDKIL. This chain's CDR3 is CASSRERPRTGGNYAEQFF. CDR3 DNA (partial): TGTGCTAGCAGTAGAGAGAGGCCCCGGACAGGGGGTAACTATGCT.

As to this clone: The gene symbols are mouse symbols. The CDR3 end falls 4 residues outside the read, so it is completed with the germline J gene. This chain connects TRBV5 to TRBJ2-5; D possibly corresponds to TRBD1 (6 bases). Germline CDR1 is LGHNA and CDR2 is YNLKQL (reference sequence). The CDR3 sequence is 13 residues long. Incomplete CDR3 DNA: TGTGCCAGCAGCCAAGACAGGGGAGAC. Translated: CASSQDRGD. The entire CDR3 sequence reads CASSQDRGDTQYF.

This clone came up a few times. Gene names denote mouse genes. The read terminates 4 residues before the CDR3 end, so the remaining end is supplied by the germline J gene. The chain recombines TRBV1 with TRBJ2-7, with D possibly being TRBD2 (5 bases). This CDR3 has 14 residues. Germline-derived CDR1 and CDR2 are NSQYPW and LRSPGD (reference sequence). The V and J ends lost 6 bases and 2 bases respectively, with 14 bases between them. The part of the CDR3 DNA that was read is TGCACCTGCAGGCCTGGCTGGGATACCTAT. This codes for CTCRPGWDTY. The complete CDR3 protein is CTCRPGWDTYEQYF.

This clone has only a few counts. Any gene name here is a mouse gene name. The CDR3 end lies 4 residues beyond the end of the read and is filled in from the germline J gene. This chain joins TRBV13-3 and TRBJ2-4, with 9 positions matching TRBD1. V was pared by 3 bases and J by 1 base, with 6 bases of the junction left unmatched. Germline lookup yields CDR1 NNHDY and CDR2 SYVADS. The CDR3 runs 16 residues. The part of the CDR3 DNA that was read is TGTGCCAGCAGTGTGGGACAGGGATTGGGTCAAAAC. It is translated as CASSVGQGLGQN. The complete CDR3 sequence is CASSVGQGLGQNTLYF.

The sample holds a few counts of this clone. Gene names refer to mouse genes. The DNA ends 4 residues before the CDR3 does, and the rest of the CDR3 is filled in from the germline J gene. The chain uses TRBV1 and TRBJ2-4; a possible D gene is TRBD1 (6 bases). V dropped 1 base and J dropped 2 bases, with 10 bases sitting between them. Germline V gene sequence: CDR1 NSQYPW, CDR2 LRSPGD (reference sequence). This CDR3 contains 15 residues. The CDR3 bases that were read are TGCACCTGCAGTGCAGTCAGGGGAGATCAAAAC. Amino acid sequence: CTCSAVRGDQN. The whole CDR3 protein is CTCSAVRGDQNTLYF.

Note on this clone: Genes and germline come from the mouse. The missing CDR3 end, 4 residues past where the read stops, is filled in from the germline J gene. The chain employs TRBV13-3 and TRBJ2-7; TRBD1 agrees at 9 bases. CDR1 and CDR2 (germline): NNHDY, SYVADS. This CDR3 contains 13 residues. The sequenced part of the CDR3 DNA is TGTGCCAGCAGGGACCGGGACAGGGAT. This codes for CASRDRDRD. The whole CDR3 region reads CASRDRDRDEQYF.